These T cell receptor beta chains were read from a single sample in a study of technical replicates of blood from several donors. Generated by immunoSEQ multiplex PCR, the TCRdb table keeps only in-frame clones and is missing some. This table holds under 85,000 clones, more than 85% found once. The material sequenced was T cells isolated from PBMCs. The origin of the receptors is a human donor in good health. Some clones in this sample may be carry-over from other donors' samples. CDR3s include the opening cysteine and the closing phenylalanine or tryptophan. Each record gives: D gene, J gene, V gene, clone size, CDR3 protein, CDR3 DNA. A D gene is named only where the DNA matches it firmly. The size entry is marked missing in some rows and otherwise reads once, few, many or a size class.

-	TRBJ2-7	TRBV6-6	-	CASTGVSYEQYF	TGTGCCAGTACAGGCGTTTCCTACGAGCAGTACTTC
-	TRBJ1-3	TRBV30	-	CAWNSMESGNTIYF	TGTGCCTGGAATAGCATGGAATCCGGAAACACCATATATTTT
TRBD2	TRBJ2-7	TRBV2	-	CASSEIPLTSGGSPYEQYF	TGTGCCAGCAGTGAAATTCCCCTGACTAGCGGCGGATCCCCCTACGAGCAGTACTTC
-	TRBJ2-3	TRBV1	once	CTSIMGLSGSYTDTQYF	TGCACCAGCATCATGGGACTTTCAGGGTCTTACACAGATACGCAGTATTTT
-	TRBJ2-7	TRBV20-1	-	CSASYYEQYF	TGCAGTGCTAGCTATTACGAGCAGTACTTC
TRBD1	TRBJ1-2	TRBV25-1	-	CASRGRQGWANYGYTF	TGTGCCAGCAGAGGAAGACAGGGGTGGGCGAACTATGGCTACACCTTC
TRBD2	TRBJ2-7	TRBV5-4	-	CASSQAGGAYEQYF	TGTGCCAGCAGCCAAGCGGGAGGGGCCTACGAGCAGTACTTC
-	TRBJ2-1	TRBV27	-	CASSLGGNEQFF	TGTGCCAGCAGTTTAGGGGGGAATGAGCAGTTCTTC
TRBD2	TRBJ2-1	TRBV27	-	CASSLAREGRPEQFF	TGTGCCAGCAGTTTGGCGCGGGAGGGCCGCCCTGAGCAGTTCTTC
TRBD1	TRBJ1-1	TRBV5-1	-	CASREGAGTEAFF	TGCGCCAGCAGGGAGGGGGCAGGAACTGAAGCTTTCTTT
TRBD1	TRBJ1-5	TRBV6-1	once	CASRKGQINQPQHF	TGTGCCAGCAGGAAGGGACAGATCAATCAGCCCCAGCATTTT
TRBD2	TRBJ2-1	TRBV5-1	-	CASSLETSGSYNEQFF	TGCGCCAGCAGCTTGGAAACTAGCGGCTCCTACAATGAGCAGTTCTTC
-	TRBJ2-3	TRBV13	-	CASSPNSGPDTQYF	TGTGCCAGCAGCCCCAATAGCGGTCCAGATACGCAGTATTTT
-	TRBJ2-5	TRBV30	-	CAWSGSGTKETQYF	TGTGCCTGGAGTGGCTCGGGAACCAAAGAGACCCAGTACTTC
-	TRBJ1-2	TRBV4-3	once	CASSQDRVYGYTF	TGCGCCAGCAGCCAAGACAGGGTCTATGGCTACACCTTC
TRBD2	TRBJ2-3	TRBV6-1	-	CASSEGNSGVTDTQYF	TGTGCCAGCAGTGAAGGAAATAGCGGGGTCACAGATACGCAGTATTTT
-	TRBJ2-3	TRBV5-1	-	CASSLAGAITDTQYF	TGCGCCAGCAGCTTGGCGGGAGCAATCACAGATACGCAGTATTTT
-	TRBJ2-7	TRBV11-3	-	CASSFDLGGLYEQYF	TGTGCCAGCAGCTTCGACCTGGGGGGACTCTACGAGCAGTACTTC
-	TRBJ2-5	TRBV27	-	CASSSEGGTQYF	TGTGCCAGCAGTTCAGAGGGTGGGACCCAGTACTTC
TRBD2	TRBJ2-5	TRBV7-9	-	CASSIKLADAETQYF	TGTGCCAGCAGCATAAAACTAGCGGATGCAGAGACCCAGTACTTC
TRBD2	TRBJ2-3	TRBV11-2	-	CASSSRHGGTDTQYF	TGTGCCAGCAGCTCCCGACACGGGGGGACAGATACGCAGTATTTT
TRBD1	TRBJ1-4	TRBV6-6	-	CASSRTGETNEKLFF	TGTGCCAGCAGTCGGACAGGGGAGACTAATGAAAAACTGTTTTTT
TRBD2	TRBJ2-5	TRBV11-3	-	CASSFEGGDGLETQYF	TGTGCCAGCAGCTTTGAGGGAGGGGATGGGTTGGAGACCCAGTACTTC
-	TRBJ1-1	TRBV11-3	-	CASSLESWQAEAFF	TGTGCCAGCAGCTTAGAATCATGGCAAGCTGAAGCTTTCTTT
TRBD1	TRBJ2-2	TRBV7-9	-	CASLEGTGNAGELFF	TGTGCCAGCCTTGAGGGGACAGGGAACGCCGGGGAGCTGTTTTTT
TRBD2	TRBJ2-7	TRBV7-6	-	CASSQGSGRIGEQYF	TGTGCCAGCAGCCAAGGTAGCGGGAGAATCGGGGAGCAGTACTTC
TRBD1	TRBJ1-5	TRBV6-1	-	CASSRDSSNQPQHF	TGTGCCAGCAGTCGGGACAGTAGCAATCAGCCCCAGCATTTT
TRBD2	TRBJ2-2	TRBV5-1	-	CASRQIRSGGNTGELFF	TGCGCCAGCCGTCAGATCCGTAGCGGGGGGAACACCGGGGAGCTGTTTTTT
TRBD1	TRBJ1-1	TRBV7-3	-	CASSLGIGTVLTEAFF	TGTGCCAGCAGCTTAGGAATTGGGACAGTACTCACTGAAGCTTTCTTT
-	TRBJ2-4	TRBV28	-	CASSADWRDENIQYF	TGTGCCAGCAGCGCGGACTGGCGCGACGAAAACATTCAGTACTTC
TRBD1	TRBJ2-2	TRBV7-9	-	CASSRTGDGELFF	TGTGCCAGCAGCAGGACAGGGGACGGGGAGCTGTTTTTT
TRBD1	TRBJ1-2	TRBV27	-	CASSLSRGPGYGYTF	TGTGCCAGCAGTTTAAGCAGGGGGCCCGGCTATGGCTACACCTTC
TRBD2	TRBJ2-2	TRBV9	-	CASSVRTSGNTGELFF	TGTGCCAGCAGCGTCAGGACTAGCGGGAACACCGGGGAGCTGTTTTTT
TRBD2	TRBJ2-6	TRBV2	few	CASSDSGASGANVLTF	TGTGCCAGCAGTGATAGCGGGGCTTCCGGGGCCAACGTCCTGACTTTC
-	TRBJ1-2	TRBV9	-	CASSQTGQHYGYTF	TGTGCCAGCAGCCAAACAGGACAGCACTATGGCTACACCTTC
TRBD2	TRBJ2-5	TRBV5-1	-	CASSLGASGGALGQETQYF	TGCGCCAGCAGCTTGGGAGCTAGCGGGGGGGCACTAGGTCAAGAGACCCAGTACTTC
TRBD2	TRBJ2-7	TRBV27	-	CASSSRGIYEQYF	TGTGCCAGCAGTTCGCGGGGGATATACGAGCAGTACTTC
-	TRBJ2-3	TRBV11-2	-	CASTWGRSVDTQYF	TGTGCCAGCACCTGGGGGCGGAGCGTGGATACGCAGTATTTT
-	TRBJ1-3	TRBV2	-	CASSDEGAGNTIYF	TGTGCCAGCAGTGACGAAGGGGCTGGAAACACCATATATTTT
-	TRBJ2-3	TRBV18	-	CASSPPSTDTQYF	TGTGCCAGCTCACCTCCAAGCACAGATACGCAGTATTTT
TRBD2	TRBJ2-1	TRBV5-1	once	CASSWGLAGRDEQFF	TGCGCCAGCAGCTGGGGACTAGCGGGGCGGGATGAGCAGTTCTTC
-	TRBJ1-2	TRBV30	-	CAWMGRPKETNYGYTF	TGTGCCTGGATGGGCAGGCCAAAAGAAACTAACTATGGCTACACCTTC
-	TRBJ2-2	TRBV2	-	CASTSTGELFF	TGTGCCAGCACCAGTACCGGGGAGCTGTTTTTT
TRBD1	TRBJ1-1	TRBV5-1	-	CASSFPGGFAFF	TGCGCCAGCAGCTTCCCAGGGGGCTTCGCTTTCTTT
TRBD2	TRBJ2-7	TRBV7-6	-	CASSLLAGGNEQYF	TGTGCCAGCAGCTTACTAGCGGGAGGGAACGAGCAGTACTTC
-	TRBJ1-2	TRBV5-6	-	CASSLVQGYGYTF	TGTGCCAGCAGCTTGGTACAGGGCTATGGCTACACCTTC
-	TRBJ1-1	TRBV6-5	few	CASQGTTEAFF	TGTGCCAGCCAGGGGACGACTGAAGCTTTCTTT
TRBD2	TRBJ2-7	TRBV7-6	-	CASSLSSGSSYEQYF	TGTGCCAGCAGCTTAAGCAGCGGGAGCTCCTACGAGCAGTACTTC
-	TRBJ2-4	TRBV4-3	-	CASSHLGSLENIQYF	TGCGCCAGCAGCCACCTCGGGAGTTTGGAAAACATTCAGTACTTC
TRBD1	TRBJ2-1	TRBV4-3	once	CASSQDRGTKGDEQFF	TGCGCCAGCAGCCAGGACAGGGGGACCAAAGGCGATGAGCAGTTCTTC
-	TRBJ2-7	TRBV4-3	-	CASSQDLSGYEQYF	TGCGCCAGCAGCCAAGATTTAAGCGGCTACGAGCAGTACTTC